The rows below give T cell receptor beta chains drawn from one sample of a study of blood T cell repertoires in COVID-19. Produced via immunoSEQ multiplex PCR; TCRdb's table is partial and in-frame only. The sample holds about 500,000 clones, about 89% seen once. Sequencing used peripheral blood. The receptors were sampled from a woman in her fifties or sixties with COVID-19, enrolled during active disease. Both conserved end residues are part of each CDR3. A D gene is named only where the DNA matches it firmly. Clone size appears in some rows only: once, few, many, or a class for an expanded clone.

>TRBJ1-2|NA|TRBD1|TRBV6-5
TGTGCCAGCTCCGCGGACAGGGTCTACTACACCTTC
CASSADRVYYTF
>TRBJ1-3|NA|NA|TRBV15
TGTGCAATGAGTAATGCCCACTCTGGAAACACCATATATTTT
CAMSNAHSGNTIYF
>TRBJ2-2|NA|TRBD1|TRBV28
TGTGCCAGCAGGGACAGGGGGCAAGGCGGGGAGCTGTTTTTT
CASRDRGQGGELFF
>TRBJ1-2|NA|NA|TRBV12-3/TRBV12-4
TGTGCCAGCAGCGCTCGACAAGCCTCTGGCTACACCTTC
CASSARQASGYTF
>TRBJ1-2|NA|NA|TRBV24-1
TGTGCCACCAGTGATCCTAAGAAATATGGCTACACCTTC
CATSDPKKYGYTF
>TRBJ2-1|NA|NA|TRBV9
TGTGCCAGCAGCGCGTCGGGGGGCCACTACAATGAGCAGTTCTTC
CASSASGGHYNEQFF
>TRBJ2-1|NA|TRBD1|TRBV6-1
TGTGCCAGCAGTGAGTCAGGGGGAAACGATGAGCAGTTCTTC
CASSESGGNDEQFF
>TRBJ1-4|once|NA|TRBV30
TGTGCCTGGACTAAAGGAGGTGAAAAACTGTTTTTT
CAWTKGGEKLFF
>TRBJ2-4|NA|NA|TRBV7-2
TGTGCCAGCAGCTCTAGTGACATTCAGTACTTC
CASSSSDIQYF
>TRBJ1-3|NA|NA|TRBV12-3/TRBV12-4
TGTGCCAGCAGTTTATGGCGGAACACCATATATTTT
CASSLWRNTIYF
>TRBJ1-1|NA|NA|TRBV3-1/TRBV3-2
TGTGCCAGCAGCCCTAGGGGCAGACCGAACACTGAAGCTTTCTTT
CASSPRGRPNTEAFF
>TRBJ1-4|NA|NA|TRBV29-1
TGCAGCGCTTCTACTGCAACTAATGAAAAACTGTTTTTT
CSASTATNEKLFF
>TRBJ2-1|once|TRBD2|TRBV5-4
TGTGCCAGCAGCTTACCAGCGGGGGTAATTGAGCAGTTCTTC
CASSLPAGVIEQFF
>TRBJ1-2|NA|NA|TRBV9
TGTGCCAGCAGCGTTCTAGAGGGAGACGCCACCTTC
CASSVLEGDATF
>TRBJ1-1|NA|NA|TRBV7-9
TGTGCCAGCAGCTTAGAGGTGCAGGCGGAAGCTTTCTTT
CASSLEVQAEAFF
>TRBJ1-2|NA|NA|TRBV6-5
TGTGCCAGCAGTTGGTCGTGGAGGGTTGGCTACACCTTC
CASSWSWRVGYTF